The 22 T cell receptor beta chains presented below share a single source sample, sequenced in a study of T cell changes during pregnancy in multiple sclerosis. Assay used: immunoSEQ multiplex PCR; TCRdb lists only in-frame clones, some missing. This table holds some 50,000 clones, roughly 90% found once. This specimen was peripheral blood, taken in the first trimester of pregnancy. These receptors all stem from a female donor in good health, enrolled as a control in a pregnancy study.

The chain employs TRBV6-5 and TRBJ2-1; 10 nucleotides align to TRBD2. This CDR3 contains 16 residues. The V gene's germline CDR1 is MNHEY and CDR2 SVGAGI. The V gene end was trimmed by 4 bases and the J gene end by 4 bases; junction bases not matched to a gene: 7. CDR3 region: CASSSFLTSGYNEQFF. The CDR3 region has the DNA TGTGCCAGCAGTTCCTTTCTGACTAGCGGGTACAATGAGCAGTTCTTC.

Only one count was recorded for this clone. The rearrangement uses TRBV7-2 and TRBJ2-1; TRBD2 might be the D (6 bases). V was pared by 6 bases and J by 8 bases, with 8 bases between. The germline gives CDR1 SGHTA, CDR2 FQGNSA. The CDR3 totals 11 residues. CDR3 residues: CASRLAYEQFF. The CDR3 coding sequence is TGTGCCAGCAGACTAGCATATGAGCAGTTCTTC.

The chain has TRBV7-2 and TRBJ1-2; 9 nucleotides agree with TRBD1. The CDR3 is 15 amino acids. CDR1 and CDR2 from the germline V gene are SGHTA and FQGNSA. The V and J ends lost 6 bases and 4 bases, in that order; junction bases with no gene match: 9. The CDR3 bases are TGTGCCAGCAGTTATGGGACAGGGCGCGTCTATGGCTACACCTTC. It specifies CASSYGTGRVYGYTF.

The rearrangement joins TRBV6-5 to TRBJ2-3, with 10 bases identical to TRBD2. Trimming cost V 0 bases and J 6 bases; bases outside gene matches: 6. The CDR3 runs to 16 residues. CDR1 is MNHEY, CDR2 SVGAGI, per germline. CDR3 amino acids: CASSYSASGSFDTQYF. The CDR3 nucleotides read TGTGCCAGCAGTTACTCGGCTAGCGGGAGCTTCGATACGCAGTATTTT.

The CDR3 bases are TGTGCCTCAAGCACGGGTGCCGAGGAGACCCAGTACTTC. Its protein is CASSTGAEETQYF. V usage is TRBV6-5 and J usage is TRBJ2-5; D call uncertain. This CDR3 spans 13 amino acids. Trimming cost V 11 bases and J 5 bases, with 18 bases left between them. Germline CDR1 and CDR2: MNHEY and SVGAGI.

This chain uses TRBV11-2 with TRBJ1-1; TRBD1 is a possible D gene (5 bases). Germline assignment: CDR1 SGHAT and CDR2 FQNNGV. The ends were cut back, 6 bases at V and 4 bases at J, with 21 bases in the middle. The CDR3 covers 16 residues. The CDR3 DNA sequence: TGTGCCAGCAGGCGTACTACGGGGGGGATGGGCACTGAAGCTTTCTTT. It specifies CASRRTTGGMGTEAFF.

In nucleotides, the CDR3 is TGTGCCAGCAGCTTTAGTCGGACTAGCGGGGCCGCACTAGGCTACGAGCAGTACTTC. Translation gives CASSFSRTSGAALGYEQYF. The chain combines TRBV5-4 with TRBJ2-7, with 12 positions matching TRBD2. Germline CDR1 SGHNT, CDR2 YYREEE (reference sequence). The V segment lost 2 bases and the J segment 3 bases; nucleotides outside the gene matches: 15. The CDR3 totals 19 residues.

V usage is TRBV6-1 and J usage is TRBJ2-5; D not certain. Germline V gene lookup returns CDR1 MNHNS and CDR2 SASEGT. V was shortened by 2 bases and J by 4 bases, with 8 bases between the two germline ends. This CDR3 is built from 13 residues. The CDR3 nucleotides read TGTGCCAGCAGTGAATATGGCGGAGAGACCCAGTACTTC. It translates to CASSEYGGETQYF.

The chain combines TRBV6-1 with TRBJ2-5; a possible D gene is TRBD2 (5 bases). The CDR3 is 13 residues long. Germline V lookup: CDR1 MNHNS, CDR2 SASEGT. The ends were cut back, 2 bases at V and 4 bases at J, with 8 bases in the middle. The CDR3 spells CASSERGAETQYF. CDR3 in DNA: TGTGCCAGCAGTGAACGGGGTGCAGAGACCCAGTACTTC.

V usage is TRBV5-1 and J usage is TRBJ2-5; possibly TRBD2 for D (6 bases). The CDR3 is made up of 16 amino acids. V was shortened by 1 base and J by 4 bases, with 17 bases between the two germline ends. The germline CDR1 and CDR2 sequences are SGHRS and YFSETQ. CDR3 loop: CASSLRAAPGGETQYF. CDR3 coding DNA: TGCGCCAGCAGCTTGAGGGCGGCCCCCGGGGGAGAGACCCAGTACTTC.

The chain combines TRBV19 with TRBJ2-2, with D maybe TRBD1 (5 bases). Germline V gene data show CDR1 as LNHDA and CDR2 as SQIVND (reference sequence). The CDR3 runs 16 residues. Trimming pared 7 bases from V and 0 bases from J, leaving 15 bases between. CDR3 region: CASKGPGRANTGELFF. The CDR3 DNA reads as TGTGCCAGTAAGGGGCCCGGCCGAGCGAACACCGGGGAGCTGTTTTTT.

The V gene is TRBV29-1, the J gene TRBJ2-7; no reliable D call. Germline CDR1 reads SQVTM; CDR2 reads ANQGSEA. The CDR3 length is 14 residues. Trimming took 4 bases from V and 2 from J, leaving 15 bases between them. Written as DNA, the CDR3 is TGCAGCGTTGCTACACTGACTTTTACCTACGAGCAGTACTTC. Amino acid sequence: CSVATLTFTYEQYF.

J is TRBJ2-5 and V is TRBV19; 8 bases map to TRBD1. CDR1 is LNHDA, CDR2 SQIVND, per germline (reference sequence). Trimming at V came to 3 bases and at J to 5 bases, leaving 11 bases not matched to a gene. The CDR3 spans 16 residues. CDR3 loop: CASSIGGPGGWETQYF. DNA of the CDR3: TGTGCCAGTAGTATTGGAGGGCCAGGGGGCTGGGAGACCCAGTACTTC. Looking up the rest from reference TRBV19 and TRBJ2-5 gives the full variable domain: DGGITQSPKYLFRKEGQNVTLSCEQNLNHDAMYWYRQDPGQGLRLIYYSQIVNDFQKGDIAEGYSVSREKKESFPLTVTSAQKNPTAFYLCASSIGGPGGWETQYFGPGTRLLVL.

The CDR3, as DNA: TGTGCCAGCAGTAAGGGACAGGAAGGGGCCAACGTCCTGACTTTC. It codes for CASSKGQEGANVLTF. The chain joins TRBV6-1 to TRBJ2-6; 8 bases line up with TRBD1. Looked up from germline, CDR1 is MNHNS and CDR2 is SASEGT. The junction had 4 bases not matched to a gene; V was cut back by 5 bases and J by 4 bases. This CDR3 is 15 amino acids long.

V usage is TRBV28 and J usage is TRBJ2-7, with TRBD1 matching over 9 bases. The CDR3 is 13 amino acids. Germline V gene data show CDR1 as MDHEN and CDR2 as SYDVKM. V shed 4 bases, J shed 7 bases, and the junction held 5 bases outside the gene matches. The CDR3 DNA follows: TGTGCCAGCAGTTCCGGGACAGGGCAGGAGCAGTACTTC. It yields the protein CASSSGTGQEQYF.

J is TRBJ1-4 and V is TRBV6-5; D might be TRBD1 (5 bases). Germline CDR1 reads MNHEY; CDR2 reads SVGAGI. Trimming stripped 0 bases from V and 7 bases from J, with 12 bases between. The CDR3 is 15 amino acids. CDR3 DNA: TGTGCCAGCAGTTACTCCGGACACATTGGTGAAAAACTGTTTTTT. Protein: CASSYSGHIGEKLFF.

The chain is built from TRBV7-7 and TRBJ2-3, with 7 bases identical to TRBD2. CDR1 SSHAT and CDR2 FNYEAQ come from the germline V gene (reference sequence). CDR3 length equals 13 residues. The DNA for the CDR3 is TGTGCTATCCAGCGGGGCAACACAGATACGCAGTATTTT. This gives the protein CAIQRGNTDTQYF.

The CDR3 DNA is TGTGCCTGGAGTGTAGGAGAAGAGACCCAGTACTTC. Amino acids: CAWSVGEETQYF. The V and J genes are TRBV30 and TRBJ2-5; no firm D call. The CDR3 spans 12 residues. Trimming took off 0 bases at V and 3 bases at J, with 5 bases between the two ends. Germline V CDR1 and CDR2: GTSNPN, SVGIG (reference sequence). The entire variable domain, with the rest obtained from reference TRBV30 and TRBJ2-5, is as follows: SQTIHQWPATLVQPVGSPLSLECTVEGTSNPNLYWYRQAAGRGLQLLFYSVGIGQISSEVPQNLSASRPQDRQFILSSKKLLLSDSGFYLCAWSVGEETQYFGPGTRLLVL.

This rearrangement joins TRBV15 to TRBJ2-7; D is possibly TRBD2 (6 bases). V was clipped by 3 bases and J by 3 bases, with 18 bases between them. The CDR3 length is 16 residues. Germline V gene sequence: CDR1 LNHNV, CDR2 YYDKDF (reference sequence). The CDR3 spells CATSRGGMDGNYEQYF. CDR3 sequence (DNA): TGTGCCACCAGCAGGGGGGGTATGGACGGAAACTACGAGCAGTACTTC.

This clone was picked up a small number of times. The CDR3 region is CASSMGQGAPEKLFF. CDR3 DNA sequence: TGTGCCAGCAGCATGGGACAGGGGGCGCCTGAAAAACTGTTTTTT. V gene TRBV5-6 combines with J gene TRBJ1-4, with 12 bases fitting TRBD1. Germline V gene lookup returns CDR1 SGHDT and CDR2 YYEEEE. With 4 bases clipped from V and 7 bases from J, the junction kept 5 bases outside the gene matches. The CDR3 has 15 residues.

CDR3 sequence: CASTLQLGLAVSYEQYF. The CDR3 bases are TGTGCCAGCACCCTACAACTCGGACTAGCGGTTAGCTACGAGCAGTACTTC. The chain links TRBV7-2 to TRBJ2-7; 10 bases are a match to TRBD2. The CDR3 loop spans 17 amino acids. The V and J ends lost 7 bases and 3 bases, in that order; junction bases with no gene match: 15. Germline V gives CDR1 SGHTA, CDR2 FQGNSA.

The rearrangement joins TRBV6-5 to TRBJ2-3; D is unclear. Germline V gene sequence: CDR1 MNHEY, CDR2 SVGAGI. CDR3 length equals 14 residues. Between the trimmed V and J ends, which lost 6 bases and 0 bases, there was a span of 10 bases. CDR3 residues: CASSPRSSTDTQYF. The CDR3 coding sequence is TGTGCCAGCAGCCCTAGGTCGAGCACAGATACGCAGTATTTT.